These 18 T cell receptor beta chains were sequenced from one sample in a study of CD8+ T cells in alopecia areata. After isolation, RNA underwent reverse transcription to generate cDNA as the sequencing template. The protocol was immunoSEQ multiplex PCR, while the TCRdb copy is restricted to in-frame clones and leaves out a portion. The sample has some 130,000 clones; 49% are singletons. The source material was CD8+ T cells sorted from blood, sampled at week 0. Source of these receptors: a human donor with alopecia areata.

The J gene is TRBJ2-2, the V gene TRBV5-1, with TRBD1 matching 8 bases. The CDR3 runs 14 residues. Trimming removed 4 bases from V and 6 bases from J; junction bases left unmatched: 5. Germline V CDR1 and CDR2: SGHRS, YFSETQ. The CDR3 sequence: CASSLKQGAGELFF. The CDR3 nucleotides are TGCGCCAGCAGCCTCAAACAGGGGGCCGGGGAGCTGTTTTTT.

The V call is TRBV29-1, the J call TRBJ2-7, with a tentative D call TRBD1 (5 bases). V gave up 4 bases and J gave up 5 bases, with 12 bases separating them. Germline V gene sequence: CDR1 SQVTM, CDR2 ANQGSEA. The CDR3 runs 12 residues. The CDR3 sequence: CSVVGGRDEQYF. The CDR3 region has the DNA TGCAGCGTTGTTGGCGGCAGGGACGAGCAGTACTTC.

The V call is TRBV5-1, the J call TRBJ2-7, with 8 bases that match TRBD2. This CDR3 contains 19 residues. Germline CDR1 SGHRS, CDR2 YFSETQ. V shed 2 bases, J shed 0 bases, and the junction held 16 bases outside the gene matches. This chain's CDR3 is CASSFHLAGTSSSSYEQYF. The CDR3 DNA sequence: TGCGCCAGCAGCTTCCATTTAGCGGGGACTTCTTCGAGCTCCTACGAGCAGTACTTC.

The chain carries TRBV5-4 and TRBJ1-6; a weak D match, TRBD1 (5 bases). The V gene lost 7 bases and the J gene lost 8 bases, with 10 bases spanning the gap. This CDR3 contains 12 residues. Per the germline V gene, CDR1 is SGHNT and CDR2 is YYREEE (reference sequence). DNA for the CDR3: TGTGCCAGCTCCTTGGGGGATTCACCCCTCCACTTT. Protein sequence: CASSLGDSPLHF.

The chain carries TRBV29-1 and TRBJ1-2; no clear D gene. V was pared by 4 bases and J by 6 bases, with 6 bases between. Germline CDR1 and CDR2: SQVTM and ANQGSEA. The CDR3 sequence is 10 residues long. In nucleotides, the CDR3 is TGCAGCGTTGTGGGAGATGGCTACACCTTC. Protein sequence: CSVVGDGYTF.

This clone showed up just a few times. The CDR3 spells CASSLYSYQETQYF. DNA of the CDR3: TGTGCCAGCAGTTTATACAGCTACCAAGAGACCCAGTACTTC. The chain has TRBV27 and TRBJ2-5; the D is unclear. Germline assignment: CDR1 MNHEY and CDR2 SMNVEV (reference sequence). V was shortened by 1 base and J by 0 bases, with 6 bases between the two germline ends. The CDR3 totals 14 residues.

This rearrangement joins TRBV6-5 to TRBJ1-2, with a possible D match to TRBD1 (6 bases). V lost 7 bases and J lost 0, with 15 bases in between. Germline CDR1 and CDR2: MNHEY and SVGAGI. The CDR3 runs 15 residues. DNA for the CDR3: TGTGCCAGCAACCCCGGACAGACGGCTAACTATGGCTACACCTTC. Its translation is CASNPGQTANYGYTF.

This chain joins TRBV5-4 and TRBJ2-1, with D perhaps TRBD1 or TRBD2 (5 bases each). This CDR3 is 12 amino acids long. The germline CDR1 and CDR2 sequences are SGHNT and YYREEE (reference sequence). The CDR3 region has the DNA TGTGCGAGCTTCGAGGGGCGAAATGAGCAGTTCTTC. It codes for CASFEGRNEQFF.

The chain combines TRBV30 with TRBJ2-5; the match to TRBD2 covers 7 bases. Germline V gene lookup returns CDR1 GTSNPN and CDR2 SVGIG (reference sequence). After removal of 0 bases from V and 1 base from J, the junction contained 8 bases not matched to a gene. The CDR3 spans 16 residues. The CDR3 bases are TGTGCCTGGAGTGTCGGGCTAGCGGTCGGCCAAGAGACCCAGTACTTC. Protein product: CAWSVGLAVGQETQYF.

The gene calls are TRBV5-1 and TRBJ2-5, with 9 bases lining up with TRBD1. V dropped 4 bases and J dropped 0; count of bases not matched to a gene: 7. The CDR3 spans 16 residues. The germline CDR1 and CDR2 sequences are SGHRS and YFSETQ. This chain's CDR3 is CASSIHRGPNQETQYF. The CDR3 DNA sequence: TGCGCCAGCAGCATACACAGGGGGCCCAACCAAGAGACCCAGTACTTC.

This clone appeared a few times. This chain joins TRBV2 and TRBJ2-7; D remains unclear. CDR1 and CDR2 (germline): SNHLY, FYNNEI. The CDR3 has 13 amino acids. Trimming shortened V by 11 bases and J by 1 base, and 15 bases separated the two germline ends. The chain's CDR3 is CASSPGRSYEQYF. The CDR3, as DNA: TGTGCCTCCTCCCCGGGTAGGTCCTACGAGCAGTACTTC.

A remark on this clone: A far larger clone differs by one base, so this is likely a read error. V gene TRBV6-5 combines with J gene TRBJ2-7, with a weak D call TRBD1 (6 bases). V was clipped by 2 bases and J by 2 bases, with 7 bases between them. From germline, CDR1 is MNHEY and CDR2 SVGAGI. This CDR3 comprises 13 residues. The CDR3 is CASSYGDTYEQYF. Written as DNA, the CDR3 is TGTGCCAGCAGTTACGGGGACACCTACGAGCAGTACTTC.

This clone has more than one count but fewer than ten. This chain uses TRBV11-2 with TRBJ2-5; D possibly uses TRBD1 or TRBD2 (6 bases each). This CDR3 region has 12 residues. Per germline, CDR1 SGHAT and CDR2 FQNNGV. Trimming removed 3 bases at V and 7 bases at J, with 9 bases between. Here the CDR3 reads CASSFGGGTQYF. CDR3 sequence (DNA): TGTGCCAGCAGCTTCGGAGGGGGGACCCAGTACTTC.

The rearrangement uses TRBV4-3 and TRBJ1-2; 8 nucleotides align to TRBD1. CDR1 is LGHNA and CDR2 is YSLEER in the germline V gene. The CDR3 runs to 14 residues. The V segment lost 0 bases and the J segment 7 bases; nucleotides outside the gene matches: 4. In nucleotides, the CDR3 is TGCGCCAGCAGCCAAGATTGGACAGGGTTTGGCTACACCTTC. Translating gives CASSQDWTGFGYTF.

This clone has only a few counts. The chain carries TRBV13 and TRBJ2-7; maybe TRBD2 (7 bases). This CDR3 has 16 residues. Trimming removed 1 base at V and 5 bases at J, with 18 bases between. Germline lookup yields CDR1 PRHDT and CDR2 FYEKMQ (reference sequence). CDR3 amino acids: CASSLESGGGEDEQYF. The CDR3 coding sequence is TGTGCCAGCAGCTTAGAATCGGGGGGCGGAGAGGACGAGCAGTACTTC.

This rearrangement joins TRBV5-1 to TRBJ1-2, with 7 bases matching TRBD1. V dropped 3 bases and J dropped 6; count of bases not matched to a gene: 5. Germline CDR1 SGHRS, CDR2 YFSETQ. The CDR3 spans 13 residues. The CDR3 DNA sequence: TGCGCCAGCAGCTACAGGGGAGGGGATGGCTACACCTTC. As protein: CASSYRGGDGYTF.

The chain employs TRBV7-9 and TRBJ2-1; 7 bases match TRBD2. V lost 5 bases, J lost 4 bases, and 8 bases stayed unmatched. The CDR3 has 15 residues. The V gene's germline CDR1 is SEHNR and CDR2 FQNEAQ (reference sequence). The CDR3 region is CASSPHSGEYNEQFF. The CDR3 DNA is TGTGCCAGCAGCCCCCACAGCGGGGAATACAATGAGCAGTTCTTC.

This clone was found a few times. The chain combines TRBV6-5 with TRBJ1-1; possible D gene TRBD1, 5 bases. V lost 11 bases and J 1 base, leaving 20 bases between the germline ends. The CDR3 has 15 residues. The germline V gene encodes CDR1 MNHEY and CDR2 SVGAGI. The CDR3 region has the DNA TGTGCCTCCTGGCAGGGAGCCGAAGGGAACACTGAAGCTTTCTTT. Encoded protein: CASWQGAEGNTEAFF.